A selection of T cell receptor beta chains follows, all from one sample in a study of Graves' ophthalmopathy and Graves' hyperthyroidism. TCRdb re-called the multiplex PCR reads with MiXCR, one entry per CDR3 protein. In the table there are hundreds of thousands of distinct CDR3 sequences, roughly an eighth of which are singletons. Sequenced sample: blood. The origin of the receptors is a woman aged 30 to 39 with Graves' ophthalmopathy. CDR3s include the opening cysteine and the closing phenylalanine or tryptophan. The D gene is left open where the match is weak. Size is omitted from some rows. Given values are once, few, many or a class for expanded clones.

v_call	clone_size	cdr3_length	d_call	j_call	cdr3_aa	cdr3_nt
TRBV2	many	13	NA	TRBJ2-7	CASSDPLPNSQYF	TGTGCCAGCAGTGACCCTTTGCCTAATTCGCAGTACTTC
TRBV4-1	many	14	NA	TRBJ1-1	CASSQSRLGTEAFF	TGCGCCAGCAGCCAATCCCGCCTGGGCACTGAAGCTTTCTTT
TRBV5-1	many	16	TRBD1	TRBJ1-6	CASSLSGGAYNSPLHF	TGCGCCAGCAGCTTGTCAGGGGGCGCGTATAATTCACCCCTCCACTTT
TRBV5-1	many	15	NA	TRBJ1-3	CASSFGGHQDNTIYF	TGCGCCAGCAGCTTTGGGGGGCATCAGGACAACACCATATATTTT
TRBV30	NA	16	NA	TRBJ2-2	CAWSVFGTNPTGELFF	TGTGCCTGGAGTGTATTCGGGACAAACCCAACCGGGGAGCTGTTTTTT
TRBV27	many	15	NA	TRBJ1-5	CASSPYSGGNQPQHF	TGTGCCAGCAGTCCCTACTCGGGGGGCAATCAGCCCCAGCATTTT
TRBV20-1	many	14	NA	TRBJ1-5	CSAGELSSNQPQHF	TGCAGTGCCGGAGAGTTGTCTAGCAATCAGCCCCAGCATTTT
TRBV6-1	many	16	TRBD2	TRBJ2-3	CASSIAGGDRADTQYF	TGTGCCAGCAGTATCGCTGGGGGGGACCGCGCAGATACGCAGTATTTT
TRBV7-8	NA	15	TRBD2	TRBJ2-7	CASSHPASGTYEQYF	TGTGCCAGCAGCCACCCGGCTAGCGGGACCTACGAGCAGTACTTC
TRBV18	few	14	NA	TRBJ2-5	CASSNRGVQETQYF	TGTGCCAGCTCAAACCGCGGGGTTCAAGAGACCCAGTACTTC
TRBV14	NA	14	NA	TRBJ2-7	CASSQSRLSYEQYF	TGTGCCAGCAGCCAATCTAGACTTTCCTACGAGCAGTACTTC
TRBV9	few	12	NA	TRBJ2-7	CASSPIRGEQYF	TGTGCCAGCAGCCCCATCAGGGGAGAGCAGTACTTC
TRBV28	many	13	NA	TRBJ2-7	CASSLDSLDEQYF	TGTGCCAGCAGTTTAGACAGTTTGGACGAGCAGTACTTC
TRBV6-2/TRBV6-3	many	13	NA	TRBJ1-2	CASSYGTTGGYTF	TGTGCCAGCAGTTACGGGACGACCGGTGGCTACACCTTC
TRBV27	few	16	NA	TRBJ2-5	CASSPRSWSYQETQYF	TGTGCCAGCAGTCCCCGATCATGGAGCTACCAAGAGACCCAGTACTTC
TRBV9	many	14	NA	TRBJ2-5	CASSVVPEQETQYF	TGTGCCAGCAGCGTAGTTCCAGAGCAAGAGACCCAGTACTTC
TRBV28	many	17	TRBD1	TRBJ1-2	CASRHMRGTGANYGYTF	TGTGCCAGCAGGCATATGAGGGGGACAGGGGCAAACTATGGCTACACCTTC
TRBV6-1	many	13	TRBD1	TRBJ1-6	CASRLQGDSPLHF	TGTGCCAGCAGACTACAGGGGGACTCACCCCTCCACTTT
TRBV10-3	many	12	NA	TRBJ2-7	CAISRGSYEQYF	TGTGCCATCTCCCGCGGGTCCTACGAGCAGTACTTC
TRBV20-1	NA	12	NA	TRBJ2-7	CSASESPHEQYF	TGCAGTGCTAGTGAGTCGCCCCACGAGCAGTACTTC
TRBV12-5	many	12	NA	TRBJ2-5	CASALPVETQYF	TGTGCTAGTGCTTTACCAGTTGAGACCCAGTACTTC
TRBV6-2/TRBV6-3	NA	18	NA	TRBJ1-5	CASSQKKAHWFSNQPQHF	TGTGCCAGCAGTCAGAAAAAGGCCCATTGGTTTAGCAATCAGCCCCAGCATTTT
TRBV28	many	17	NA	TRBJ1-1	CASSLPLQGLVDTEAFF	TGTGCCAGCAGTTTGCCCCTTCAGGGGTTAGTGGACACTGAAGCTTTCTTT
TRBV27	NA	12	TRBD2	TRBJ2-7	CASRSTSHEQYF	TGTGCCAGCCGCTCGACTAGCCACGAGCAGTACTTC
TRBV27	many	16	TRBD1	TRBJ1-1	CASSPSGTGWGAEAFF	TGTGCCAGCAGTCCCTCCGGGACAGGATGGGGCGCTGAAGCTTTCTTT
TRBV12-3/TRBV12-4	few	14	TRBD1	TRBJ1-2	CASSLTGDLYGYTF	TGTGCCAGCAGTTTAACAGGGGACCTCTATGGCTACACCTTC
TRBV6-1	many	13	NA	TRBJ2-5	CASSGVGQETQYF	TGTGCCAGCAGCGGCGTTGGGCAAGAGACCCAGTACTTC
TRBV27	many	15	TRBD1	TRBJ2-2	CASSWTGVGTGELFF	TGTGCCAGCAGCTGGACAGGGGTCGGCACCGGGGAGCTGTTTTTT
TRBV12-3/TRBV12-4	NA	16	NA	TRBJ2-2	CASSVGRRVNTGELFF	TGTGCCAGCAGTGTAGGTCGTAGGGTGAACACCGGGGAGCTGTTTTTT
TRBV6-5	many	16	NA	TRBJ2-7	CASSYRGGPDSYEQYF	TGTGCCAGCAGTTACAGGGGGGGCCCCGACTCCTACGAGCAGTACTTC
TRBV2	many	16	NA	TRBJ2-2	CASSERYTSNTGELFF	TGTGCCAGCAGTGAAAGGTACACTTCGAACACCGGGGAGCTGTTTTTT
TRBV27	NA	14	NA	TRBJ2-5	CASGPRTAGETRYF	TGTGCCAGCGGTCCCAGGACAGCTGGGGAGACCCGGTACTTC
TRBV12-3/TRBV12-4	many	12	NA	TRBJ2-7	CASSLLSYEQYF	TGTGCCAGCAGTTTACTGAGCTACGAGCAGTACTTC
TRBV28	many	17	TRBD2	TRBJ2-7	CASSSGLAGVYPYEQYF	TGTGCCAGCAGTTCGGGACTAGCGGGAGTTTACCCCTACGAGCAGTACTTC
TRBV7-9	many	15	TRBD1	TRBJ2-7	CASSSPGTGIYEQYF	TGTGCCAGCAGCTCCCCCGGGACAGGGATCTACGAGCAGTACTTC
TRBV12-3/TRBV12-4	many	14	NA	TRBJ1-6	CASSLVGGSSPLHF	TGTGCCAGCAGTTTAGTCGGGGGGAGTTCACCCCTCCACTTT
TRBV6-5	many	14	NA	TRBJ1-5	CASSHGITIQPQHF	TGTGCCAGCAGCCACGGAATAACAATTCAGCCCCAGCATTTT
TRBV12-3/TRBV12-4	NA	15	TRBD2	TRBJ2-7	CASSLGELAVYEQYF	TGTGCCAGCAGTTTAGGTGAACTAGCGGTCTACGAGCAGTACTTC
TRBV7-9	many	14	TRBD1	TRBJ1-2	CASSANRGNYGYTF	TGTGCCAGCAGCGCAAACAGGGGGAACTATGGCTACACCTTC
TRBV4-1	NA	16	TRBD1	TRBJ1-5	CASSHEGQGADQPQHF	TGCGCCAGCAGCCATGAAGGACAGGGGGCGGATCAGCCCCAGCATTTT
TRBV12-3/TRBV12-4	many	15	NA	TRBJ1-1	CASSLRGGVNTEAFF	TGTGCCAGCAGTTTGAGGGGCGGAGTGAACACTGAAGCTTTCTTT
TRBV27	NA	14	NA	TRBJ1-6	CASSFAGRDSPLHF	TGTGCCAGCAGTTTTGCAGGGCGTGATTCACCCCTCCACTTT
TRBV18	NA	16	TRBD1	TRBJ1-5	CASSPPEGARNQPQHF	TGTGCCAGCTCACCACCTGAGGGGGCTCGGAATCAGCCCCAGCATTTT
TRBV9	few	12	NA	TRBJ1-2	CASLDNKYGYTF	TGTGCCAGCCTGGACAACAAATATGGCTACACCTTC
TRBV11-2	few	16	NA	TRBJ1-6	CASSLGVETYNSPLHF	TGTGCCAGCTCCTTGGGGGTAGAAACCTATAATTCACCCCTCCACTTT
TRBV11-2	many	14	TRBD1	TRBJ1-5	CASSLPGQDQPQHF	TGTGCCAGCAGCTTACCGGGACAGGATCAGCCCCAGCATTTT
TRBV6-1	NA	16	NA	TRBJ2-7	CASSDQRDYPSYEQYF	TGTGCCAGCAGTGACCAAAGGGATTACCCCTCCTACGAGCAGTACTTC
TRBV10-3	many	12	NA	TRBJ1-2	CAIRGDNYGYTF	TGTGCCATCAGGGGAGACAATTACGGCTACACCTTC
TRBV20-1	many	14	TRBD2	TRBJ2-7	CSATGTSVAYEQYF	TGCAGTGCCACCGGGACTAGCGTTGCCTACGAGCAGTACTTC
TRBV7-3	many	12	TRBD2	TRBJ2-2	CASSGLAGELFF	TGTGCCAGCAGTGGACTAGCCGGGGAGCTGTTTTTT
TRBV20-1	many	16	TRBD2	TRBJ2-7	CSARAVRELAVYEQYF	TGCAGTGCTAGAGCCGTGAGGGAACTAGCGGTCTACGAGCAGTACTTC
TRBV3-1	NA	17	TRBD2	TRBJ2-7	CASSQVGLAGPPYEQYF	TGTGCCAGCAGCCAGGTCGGACTAGCGGGACCCCCCTACGAGCAGTACTTC